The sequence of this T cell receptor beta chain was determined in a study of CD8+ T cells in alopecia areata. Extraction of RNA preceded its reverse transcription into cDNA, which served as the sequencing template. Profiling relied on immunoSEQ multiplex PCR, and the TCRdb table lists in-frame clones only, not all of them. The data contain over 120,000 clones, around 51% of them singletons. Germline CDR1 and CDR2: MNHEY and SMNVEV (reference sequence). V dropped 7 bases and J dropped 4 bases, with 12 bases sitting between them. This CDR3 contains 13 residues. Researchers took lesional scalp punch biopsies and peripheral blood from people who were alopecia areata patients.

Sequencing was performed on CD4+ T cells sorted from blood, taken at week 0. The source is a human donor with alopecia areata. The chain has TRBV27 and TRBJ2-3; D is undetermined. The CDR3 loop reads CASTRTDADTQYF. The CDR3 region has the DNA TGTGCCAGCACCCGGACGGATGCAGATACGCAGTATTTT.